Reported below is one T cell receptor beta chain. Per the original methods: Estimation of nucleated cell counts relied on the amplification of reference gene primers. Assay: immunoSEQ multiplex PCR; the TCRdb copy retains only in-frame clones and omits some. V, J and clone size reflect that table, while D and trimming were determined from the DNA. The table has under 150,000 clones, under 90% seen once; the top ten hold 2.4%. Germline CDR1 MDHEN, CDR2 SYDVKM. The CDR3 is 13 amino acids. V lost 6 bases to trimming and J lost 10 bases; unmatched junction nucleotides: 10. This sample was included in a study of blood T cell repertoires in COVID-19. Enrollees, about 18 to 90 years old, lived in roughly 24 US areas.

The J gene is TRBJ1-2, the V gene TRBV28; 8 bases are a match to TRBD1. The clonotype originates from a man aged 40-50 years with acute COVID-19. The sequencing input was PBMCs or T cells enriched from blood (not recorded which). CDR3 sequence: CASRNRVQGAYTF. The CDR3 DNA sequence: TGTGCCAGCAGGAACCGGGTCCAGGGGGCCTACACCTTC.